This entry concerns a single T cell receptor (beta chain). Antigen unknown. The V segment lost 2 bases and the J segment 0 bases; nucleotides outside the gene matches: 7. The CDR3 covers 18 residues. From germline, CDR1 is MNHEY and CDR2 SMNVEV (reference sequence). These data come from a study of monozygotic twins with cystic fibrosis. Study results and limitations: In this small cohort, shared CDR3 numbers showed no association with age, concordance or disease severity. V usage most resembled the co-twin in 13 of 16 pairs. Unrelated CF individuals shared fewer identical clonotypes than monozygotic CF twins. Median Simpson clonality of 0.0095 suggested naive T cells predominated.

Using immunoSEQ multiplex PCR, the repertoire was profiled, and TCRdb retains in-frame clones only, with some absent. The table lists tens of thousands of clones, 95% to 98% of them singletons. The source of this sequence is a girl aged 2-10 years with cystic fibrosis. Sequencing input: blood. This sequence joins TRBV27 and TRBJ2-1; 10 bases map to TRBD1. CDR3 protein: CASSLVGQGLSSYNEQFF. The CDR3 coding sequence is TGTGCCAGCAGTTTAGTGGGACAGGGGTTGAGCTCCTACAATGAGCAGTTCTTC.